This T cell receptor (beta chain) derives from a study of Ad26.COV2.S vaccination and SARS-CoV-2 variants. The overall study: The study gave Ad26.COV2.S intramuscularly, once or twice 56 days apart. Study-wide findings and caveats: Possibly, TCR breadth and depth analyses underestimated total T cell responses. The study found higher spike-specific TCR breadth in vaccine than placebo recipients.

In the case of this clone: Its antigen is unknown.

The CDR3 contains 13 residues. Germline assignment: CDR1 SQVTM and CDR2 ANQGSEA. V gave up 4 bases and J gave up 3 bases, with 13 bases separating them. TCRdb's table, derived via immunoSEQ multiplex PCR, lists solely in-frame clones and lacks some. The sample records around 350,000 clones, roughly 81% being singletons. The treatment here: around 19 received Ad26.COV2.S at low or high dose, single or two shots; roughly five received placebo; per-sample allocation not given. Samples came from day 63 after the first vaccine or placebo injection. Boston provided a donor who was an adult aged 18-55 years.

Material: peripheral blood, obtained in a trial of Ad26.COV2.S vaccine versus placebo. The chain combines TRBV29-1 with TRBJ2-7; D remains unclear. This receptor was obtained from a person between 18 and 60 years old who received the Ad26.COV2.S COVID-19 vaccine or a placebo. The CDR3 DNA reads as TGCAGCGTTGGAGTTGGGATGCGCTACGAGCAGTACTTC. Its translation is CSVGVGMRYEQYF.